This T cell receptor beta chain was recorded in a study of T cells in localized non-small cell lung cancer. Comment on this clone: What it binds is unknown.

J was trimmed by 4 bases and V by 6 bases; bases with no gene match: 3. This CDR3 spans 13 amino acids. CDR1 and CDR2 from the germline V gene are SGHTA and FQGNSA. Study-wide findings and caveats: Median approximately 50 top-100 tumor clones were shared with paired adjacent lung. Patients showing higher blood T cell density tended to see longer overall survival.

TCRdb keeps only in-frame clones here, not all; method: immunoSEQ multiplex PCR. The sample has about 79,000 clones; more than 70% are singletons. The chain couples TRBV7-2 to TRBJ1-5; 7 nucleotides align to TRBD1. The TCR was taken from a woman between 35 and 75 years old with stage I squamous cell lung carcinoma. Source: peripheral blood, taken before any cancer treatment. The CDR3 nucleotides read TGTGCCAGCAGGGAGGGGGCGAATCAGCCCCAGCATTTT. Its translation is CASREGANQPQHF.